The rows below give T cell receptor beta chains drawn from one sample of a study of T cell responses to AZD1222 COVID-19 vaccine. The protocol was immunoSEQ multiplex PCR, while the TCRdb copy is restricted to in-frame clones and leaves out a portion. The table lists around 160,000 clones, under 95% of them singletons. The input for sequencing was peripheral blood, taken on day 0 of AZD1222 vaccination. The receptors shown here come from an adult in good health. The CDR3 runs from the conserved cysteine through the conserved F or W. The order of the fields is V gene, D gene, J gene, clone size, CDR3 DNA, CDR3 protein. The D gene is left open where the match is weak. Part of the rows lack a size; the others show once, few, many or a class for expanded clones.

TRBV5-1,NA,TRBJ1-1,NA,TGCGCCAGCAGCTTCGGACGAGACATGAACACTGAAGCTTTCTTT,CASSFGRDMNTEAFF
TRBV5-6,NA,TRBJ1-2,NA,TGTGCCAGCAGCTTAGGCGACTTCTCCGGCTACACCTTC,CASSLGDFSGYTF
TRBV5-6,TRBD1,TRBJ1-3,NA,TGTGCCAGCAGCTTCCTAGGACAGGGAATCTCTGGAAACACCATATATTTT,CASSFLGQGISGNTIYF
TRBV6-5,NA,TRBJ2-7,NA,TGTGCCAGCAGCCGAGGGGGGAGCTACGAGCAGTACTTC,CASSRGGSYEQYF
TRBV4-3,NA,TRBJ1-1,once,TGCGCCAGCAGCCCTGTACGAGGGACTGAAGCTTTCTTT,CASSPVRGTEAFF
TRBV29-1,NA,TRBJ1-3,NA,TGCAGCGTTGCCGACACAAACTCTGGAAACACCATATATTTT,CSVADTNSGNTIYF
TRBV25-1,TRBD1,TRBJ2-7,few,TGTGCCAGCAGTGGACAGGGGCCTAACTACCCTTCGTACGAGCAGTACTTC,CASSGQGPNYPSYEQYF
TRBV28,NA,TRBJ1-2,NA,TGTGCCAGCAGTTTACGGCCGGGGGCTTATGGCTACACCTTC,CASSLRPGAYGYTF
TRBV9,NA,TRBJ2-1,NA,TGTGCCAGCAGCGTAGCTCAGAGTCAACTGTTCTTC,CASSVAQSQLFF
TRBV6-5,NA,TRBJ1-1,NA,TGTGCCAGCAGGTCACAAGTAAACACTGAAGCTTTCTTT,CASRSQVNTEAFF
TRBV10-3,TRBD1,TRBJ1-2,NA,TGTGCCATCGGGACAGGGAAAAACTATGGCTACACCTTC,CAIGTGKNYGYTF
TRBV6-2/TRBV6-3,NA,TRBJ1-1,few,TGTGCCAGCAGTTACGGGGGGGAGACCACTGAAGCTTTCTTT,CASSYGGETTEAFF
TRBV6-2/TRBV6-3,NA,TRBJ1-5,NA,TGTGCCAGCAGTTCGAGGGGGCAGCCCCAGCATTTT,CASSSRGQPQHF
TRBV20-1,NA,TRBJ2-3,NA,TGCAGTGCCACCACCGGGCATACGCAGTATTTT,CSATTGHTQYF
TRBV18,TRBD1,TRBJ1-6,few,TGTGCCAGCTCATATATACAGACAGGGGCTAATTCACCCCTCCACTTT,CASSYIQTGANSPLHF
TRBV5-4,NA,TRBJ2-3,NA,TGTGCCAGCAGCTTATTCGAAGGTCCGAGCACAGATACGCAGTATTTT,CASSLFEGPSTDTQYF
TRBV4-1,NA,TRBJ1-3,NA,TGCGCCAGCAGCCAAGGACTTAATACTGGAAACACCATATATTTT,CASSQGLNTGNTIYF
TRBV7-9,TRBD1,TRBJ2-7,once,TGTGCCAGCAGCGCCCCGACAGGGTACTACGAGCAGTACTTC,CASSAPTGYYEQYF
TRBV7-2,NA,TRBJ1-2,NA,TGTGCCAGCAGCTTAGTGGCTCAGGAGGTTGATGGCTACACCTTC,CASSLVAQEVDGYTF
TRBV2,TRBD1,TRBJ1-5,NA,TGTGCCAGCAATAAAGAGGGGGCGAGGGGTTATCAGCCCCAGCATTTT,CASNKEGARGYQPQHF
TRBV20-1,TRBD1,TRBJ1-1,NA,TGCAGTGCAGAACAGGGGCGAGCTTTCTTT,CSAEQGRAFF
TRBV27,NA,TRBJ1-6,few,TGTGCCAGCAGTTCAACCCCCCGGAATTCACCCCTCCACTTT,CASSSTPRNSPLHF
TRBV7-2,TRBD1,TRBJ1-6,NA,TGTGCCAGCAGCTTGTACCGGGACAGGGATAATTCACCCCTCCACTTT,CASSLYRDRDNSPLHF
TRBV5-1,TRBD2,TRBJ2-1,NA,TGCGCCAGCAGCTTAAAGCGGGAGGCGAATGAGCAGTTCTTC,CASSLKREANEQFF
TRBV24-1,TRBD1,TRBJ1-5,NA,TGTGCCGCAGGACAGGGCAATCAGCCCCAGCATTTT,CAAGQGNQPQHF
TRBV19,TRBD2,TRBJ2-5,NA,TGTGCCAGTAGTACCCCTTTTTCGGGGGGCCAAGAGACCCAGTACTTC,CASSTPFSGGQETQYF
TRBV28,TRBD2,TRBJ2-3,NA,TGTGCCAGCAGGAAGCGGGAGGTGGTGGATACGCAGTATTTT,CASRKREVVDTQYF
TRBV6-5,NA,TRBJ2-7,NA,TGTGCCAGCAGTTCCCCGGGACGGTCCGCCTACGAGCAGTACTTC,CASSSPGRSAYEQYF
TRBV29-1,TRBD1,TRBJ1-2,NA,TGCAGCGTTTCTCAGGGGGCCGGTGGCTACACCTTC,CSVSQGAGGYTF
TRBV19,NA,TRBJ1-4,few,TGTGCCAGTAGTTCCAGAGATTATGAAAAACTGTTTTTT,CASSSRDYEKLFF
TRBV11-3,NA,TRBJ2-1,once,TGTGCCAGCAGCCAGGGACTTTACAATGAGCAGTTCTTC,CASSQGLYNEQFF
TRBV5-1,NA,TRBJ2-1,NA,TGCGCCAGCAGCTTGTTACCCGTCAATGAGCAGTTCTTC,CASSLLPVNEQFF
TRBV2,NA,TRBJ1-5,NA,TGTGCCAGCAGTCGAGGTGTTCTAAAGGACAATCAGCCCCAGCATTTT,CASSRGVLKDNQPQHF
TRBV7-9,NA,TRBJ2-2,NA,TGTGCCAGCAGTCCTTGGGCAGGCCTGAACACCGGGGAGCTGTTTTTT,CASSPWAGLNTGELFF
TRBV5-5,NA,TRBJ2-3,NA,TGTGCCAGCAGCACAAAACAGGGCCCTGGCACAGATACGCAGTATTTT,CASSTKQGPGTDTQYF
TRBV19,NA,TRBJ1-2,NA,TGTGCCAGTAGCCCCACCTTATATGGCTACACCTTC,CASSPTLYGYTF
TRBV20-1,NA,TRBJ1-1,NA,TGCAGTGCTAGTCGGAACAGTAAAGACACTGAAGCTTTCTTT,CSASRNSKDTEAFF
TRBV12-3/TRBV12-4,NA,TRBJ2-7,NA,TGTGCCAGCAGTCCGCGACGGGATGTTGAGCAGTACTTC,CASSPRRDVEQYF
TRBV11-2,NA,TRBJ2-1,NA,TGTGCCAGCAGCCTTCCGTACAATGAGCAGTTCTTC,CASSLPYNEQFF
TRBV4-2,NA,TRBJ2-7,NA,TGTGCCAGCAGCCCGGGGGACCAGTCCTACGAGCAGTACTTC,CASSPGDQSYEQYF